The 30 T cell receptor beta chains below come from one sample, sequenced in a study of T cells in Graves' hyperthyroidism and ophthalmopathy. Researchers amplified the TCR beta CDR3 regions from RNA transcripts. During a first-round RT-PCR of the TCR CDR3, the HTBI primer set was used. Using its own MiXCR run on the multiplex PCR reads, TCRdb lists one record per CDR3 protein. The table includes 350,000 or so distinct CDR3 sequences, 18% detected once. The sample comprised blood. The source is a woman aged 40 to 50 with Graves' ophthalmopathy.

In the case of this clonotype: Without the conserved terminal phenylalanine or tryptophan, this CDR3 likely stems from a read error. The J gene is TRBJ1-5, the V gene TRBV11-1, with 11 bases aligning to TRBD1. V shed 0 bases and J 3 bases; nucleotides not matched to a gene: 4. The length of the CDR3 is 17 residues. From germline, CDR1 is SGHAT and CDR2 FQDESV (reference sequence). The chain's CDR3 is CASSLAGTGGINQPQHV. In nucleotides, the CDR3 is TGTGCCAGCAGCTTAGCTGGGACAGGGGGGATCAATCAGCCCCAGCATGTT.

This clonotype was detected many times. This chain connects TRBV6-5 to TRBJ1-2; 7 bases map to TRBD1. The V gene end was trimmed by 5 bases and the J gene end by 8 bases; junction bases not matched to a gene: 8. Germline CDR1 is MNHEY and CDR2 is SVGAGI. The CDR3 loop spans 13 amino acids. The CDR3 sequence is CASSTTGVGGYTF. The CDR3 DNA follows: TGTGCCAGCAGTACTACAGGGGTCGGAGGCTACACCTTC.

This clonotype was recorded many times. DNA of the CDR3: TGTGCCAGCAGACCACAGGGGAACTATGGCTACACCTTC. Translating it yields CASRPQGNYGYTF. The chain is built from TRBV6-5 and TRBJ1-2, with 7 bases fitting TRBD1. Germline V gene sequence: CDR1 MNHEY, CDR2 SVGAGI. There are 13 residues in the CDR3. V gave up 6 bases and J gave up 2 bases; unmatched junction bases: 3.

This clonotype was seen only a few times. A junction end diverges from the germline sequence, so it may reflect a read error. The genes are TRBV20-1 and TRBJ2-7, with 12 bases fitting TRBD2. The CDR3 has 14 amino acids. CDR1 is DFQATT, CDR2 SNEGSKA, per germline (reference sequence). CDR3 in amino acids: CSARTSGSSYGQYF. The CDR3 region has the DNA TGCAGTGCTAGGACTAGCGGGAGTTCCTACGGGCAGTACTTC.

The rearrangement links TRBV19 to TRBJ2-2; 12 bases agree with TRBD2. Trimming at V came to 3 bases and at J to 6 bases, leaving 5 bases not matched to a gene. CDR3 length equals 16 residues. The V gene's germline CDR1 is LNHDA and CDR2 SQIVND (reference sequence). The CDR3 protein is CASSMRLAGVSGELFF. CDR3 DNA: TGTGCCAGTAGTATGAGACTAGCGGGAGTTTCCGGGGAGCTGTTTTTT. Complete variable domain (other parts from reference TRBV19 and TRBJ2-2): DGGITQSPKYLFRKEGQNVTLSCEQNLNHDAMYWYRQDPGQGLRLIYYSQIVNDFQKGDIAEGYSVSREKKESFPLTVTSAQKNPTAFYLCASSMRLAGVSGELFFGEGSRLTVL.

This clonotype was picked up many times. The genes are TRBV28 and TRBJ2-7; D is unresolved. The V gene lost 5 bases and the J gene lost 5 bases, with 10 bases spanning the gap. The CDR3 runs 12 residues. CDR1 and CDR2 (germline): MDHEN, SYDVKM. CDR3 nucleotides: TGTGCCAGCAGTCGTGACCTGGACGAGCAGTACTTC. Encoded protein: CASSRDLDEQYF.

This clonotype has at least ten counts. The CDR3, as DNA: TGCAGCGTTGGTAGTGGAAACACCATATATTTT. The encoded protein is CSVGSGNTIYF. V usage is TRBV29-1 and J usage is TRBJ1-3; unclear D gene. Germline lookup yields CDR1 SQVTM and CDR2 ANQGSEA. The V and J ends lost 4 bases and 3 bases respectively, with 4 bases between them. The CDR3 loop spans 11 amino acids.

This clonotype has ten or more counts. The CDR3 coding sequence is TGTGCCTGGAGTGTCTCGGGGGCGCGTGGCAATCAGCCCCAGCATTTT. This codes for CAWSVSGARGNQPQHF. The J gene is TRBJ1-5, the V gene TRBV30; possibly TRBD1 for D (6 bases). V was shortened by 0 bases and J by 2 bases, with 14 bases between the two germline ends. Germline loops: CDR1 GTSNPN, CDR2 SVGIG (reference sequence). The CDR3 loop spans 16 amino acids.

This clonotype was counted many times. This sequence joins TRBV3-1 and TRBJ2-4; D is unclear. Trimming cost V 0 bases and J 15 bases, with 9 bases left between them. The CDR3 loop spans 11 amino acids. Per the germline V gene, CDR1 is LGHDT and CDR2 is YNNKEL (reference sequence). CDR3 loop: CASSQDSSLYF. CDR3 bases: TGTGCCAGCAGCCAAGATTCTAGTTTGTACTTC.

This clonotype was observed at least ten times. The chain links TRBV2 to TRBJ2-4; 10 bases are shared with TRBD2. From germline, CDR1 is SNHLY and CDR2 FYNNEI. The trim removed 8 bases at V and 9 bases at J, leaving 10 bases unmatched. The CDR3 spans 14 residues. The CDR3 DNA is TGTGCCAGCCTTCAAGCTAGCGGGAGTTCCATTCAGTACTTC. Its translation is CASLQASGSSIQYF.

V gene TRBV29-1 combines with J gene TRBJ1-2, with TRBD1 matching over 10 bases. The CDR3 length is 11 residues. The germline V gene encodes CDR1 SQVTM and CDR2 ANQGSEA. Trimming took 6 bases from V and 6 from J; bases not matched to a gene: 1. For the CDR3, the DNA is TGCAGCGTCGGGACAGGGGATGGCTACACCTTC. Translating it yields CSVGTGDGYTF.

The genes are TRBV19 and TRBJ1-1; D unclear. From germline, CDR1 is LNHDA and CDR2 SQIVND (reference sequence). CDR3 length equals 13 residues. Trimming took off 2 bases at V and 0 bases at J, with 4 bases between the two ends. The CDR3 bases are TGTGCCAGTAGTATATCAATGAACACTGAAGCTTTCTTT. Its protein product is CASSISMNTEAFF.

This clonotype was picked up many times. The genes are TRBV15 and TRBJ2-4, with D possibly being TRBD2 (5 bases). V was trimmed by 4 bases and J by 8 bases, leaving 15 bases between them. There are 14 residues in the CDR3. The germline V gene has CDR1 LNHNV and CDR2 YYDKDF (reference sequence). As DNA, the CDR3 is TGTGCCACCAGCATCAGTAGGACCGGGGACATTCAGTACTTC. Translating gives CATSISRTGDIQYF.

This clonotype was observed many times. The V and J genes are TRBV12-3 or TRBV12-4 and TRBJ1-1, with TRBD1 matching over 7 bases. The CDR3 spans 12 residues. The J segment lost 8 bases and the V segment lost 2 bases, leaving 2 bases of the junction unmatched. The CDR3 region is CASSLRTGEAFF. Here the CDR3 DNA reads TGTGCCAGCAGTTTAAGGACAGGCGAAGCTTTCTTT.

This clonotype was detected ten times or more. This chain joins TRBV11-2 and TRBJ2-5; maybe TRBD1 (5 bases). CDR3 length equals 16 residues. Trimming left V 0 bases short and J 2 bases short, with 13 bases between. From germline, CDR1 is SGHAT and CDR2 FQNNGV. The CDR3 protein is CASSLDVQGWQETQYF. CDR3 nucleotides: TGTGCCAGCAGCTTAGATGTTCAGGGATGGCAAGAGACCCAGTACTTC.

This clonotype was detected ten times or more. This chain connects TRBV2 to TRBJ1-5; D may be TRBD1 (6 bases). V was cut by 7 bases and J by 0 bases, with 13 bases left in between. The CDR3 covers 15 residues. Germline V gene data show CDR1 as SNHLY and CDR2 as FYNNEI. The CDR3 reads CASNWGLGSNQPQHF. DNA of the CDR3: TGTGCCAGCAACTGGGGGCTAGGTAGCAATCAGCCCCAGCATTTT.

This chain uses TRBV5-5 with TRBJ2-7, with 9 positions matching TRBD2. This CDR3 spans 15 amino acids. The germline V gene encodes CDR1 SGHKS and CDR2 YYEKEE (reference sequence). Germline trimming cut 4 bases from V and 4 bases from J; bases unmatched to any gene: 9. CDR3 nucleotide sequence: TGTGCCAGCAGCCTGGGACTAGCCGTGAAATACGAGCAGTACTTC. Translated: CASSLGLAVKYEQYF. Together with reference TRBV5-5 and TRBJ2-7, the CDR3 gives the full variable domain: DAGVTQSPTHLIKTRGQQVTLRCSPISGHKSVSWYQQVLGQGPQFIFQYYEKEERGRGNFPDRFSARQFPNYSSELNVNALLLGDSALYLCASSLGLAVKYEQYFGPGTRLTVT.

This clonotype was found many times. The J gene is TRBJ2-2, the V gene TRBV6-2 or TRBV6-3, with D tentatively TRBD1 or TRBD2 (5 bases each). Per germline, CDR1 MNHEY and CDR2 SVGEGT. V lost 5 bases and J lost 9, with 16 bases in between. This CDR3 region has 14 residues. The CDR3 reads CASSTFKRDRELFF. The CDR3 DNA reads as TGTGCCAGCAGTACGTTTAAGAGGGACCGGGAGCTGTTTTTT.

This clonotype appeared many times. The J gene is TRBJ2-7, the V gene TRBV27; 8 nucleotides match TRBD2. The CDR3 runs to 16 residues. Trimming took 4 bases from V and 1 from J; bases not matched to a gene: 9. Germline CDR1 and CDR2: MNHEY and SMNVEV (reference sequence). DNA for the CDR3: TGTGCCAGCAGTTCAGTGTTGGCGGGAGGATCCTACGAGCAGTACTTC. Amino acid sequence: CASSSVLAGGSYEQYF.

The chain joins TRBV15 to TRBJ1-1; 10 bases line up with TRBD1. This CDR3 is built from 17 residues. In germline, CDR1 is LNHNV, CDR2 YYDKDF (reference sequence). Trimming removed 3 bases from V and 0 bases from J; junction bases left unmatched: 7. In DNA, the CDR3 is TGTGCCACCAGCAGCGCCTGGGGGACAGGGGTGAACACTGAAGCTTTCTTT. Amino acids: CATSSAWGTGVNTEAFF.

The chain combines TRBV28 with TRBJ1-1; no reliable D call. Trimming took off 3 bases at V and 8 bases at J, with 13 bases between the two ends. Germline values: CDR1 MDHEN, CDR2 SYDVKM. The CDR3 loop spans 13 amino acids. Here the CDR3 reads CASSLVRGIEAFF. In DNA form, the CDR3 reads TGTGCCAGCAGTTTGGTTAGAGGGATCGAAGCTTTCTTT.

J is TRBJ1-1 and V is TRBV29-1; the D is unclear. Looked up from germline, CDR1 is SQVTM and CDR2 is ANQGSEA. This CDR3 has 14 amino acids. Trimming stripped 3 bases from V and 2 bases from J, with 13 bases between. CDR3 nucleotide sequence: TGCAGCGTTGATCCGGGGTCGGGTAACACTGAAGCTTTCTTT. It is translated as CSVDPGSGNTEAFF.

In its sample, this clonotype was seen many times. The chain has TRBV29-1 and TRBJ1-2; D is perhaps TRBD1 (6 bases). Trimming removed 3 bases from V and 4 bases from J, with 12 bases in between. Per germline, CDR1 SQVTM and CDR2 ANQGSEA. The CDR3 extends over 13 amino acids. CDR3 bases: TGCAGCGTTGATACAGGGATGTCCTATGGCTACACCTTC. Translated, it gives CSVDTGMSYGYTF.

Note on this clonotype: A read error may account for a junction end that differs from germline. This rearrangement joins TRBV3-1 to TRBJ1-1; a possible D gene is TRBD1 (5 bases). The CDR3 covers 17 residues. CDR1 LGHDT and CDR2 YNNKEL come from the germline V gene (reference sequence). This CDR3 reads CASSQDSGFGQNTEALF. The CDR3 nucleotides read TGTGCCAGCAGCCAAGATTCAGGGTTTGGCCAGAACACTGAAGCTCTCTTT.

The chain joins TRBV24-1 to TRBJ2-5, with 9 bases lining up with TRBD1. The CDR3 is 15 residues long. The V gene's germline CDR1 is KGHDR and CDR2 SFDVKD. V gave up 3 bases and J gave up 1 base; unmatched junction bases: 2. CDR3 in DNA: TGTGCCACCAGTGATGGGGGACAGGGCCAAGAGACCCAGTACTTC. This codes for CATSDGGQGQETQYF.

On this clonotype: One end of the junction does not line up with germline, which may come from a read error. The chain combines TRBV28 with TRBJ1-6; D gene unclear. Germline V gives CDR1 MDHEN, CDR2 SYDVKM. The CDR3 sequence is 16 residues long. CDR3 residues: CASSPTGDDYNSTLHF. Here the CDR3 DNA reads TGTGCCAGCAGCCCCACTGGAGATGACTATAATTCAACCCTCCACTTT. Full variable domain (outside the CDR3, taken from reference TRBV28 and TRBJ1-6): DVKVTQSSRYLVKRTGEKVFLECVQDMDHENMFWYRQDPGLGLRLIYFSYDVKMKEKGDIPEGYSVSREKKERFSLILESASTNQTSMYLCASSPTGDDYNSTLHFGNGTRLTVT.

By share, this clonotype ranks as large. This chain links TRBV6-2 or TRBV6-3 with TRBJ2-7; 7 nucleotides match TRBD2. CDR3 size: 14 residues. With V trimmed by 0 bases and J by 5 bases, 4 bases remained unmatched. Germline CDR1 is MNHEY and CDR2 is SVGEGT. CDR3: CASSYSTTSDEQYF. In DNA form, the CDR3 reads TGTGCCAGCAGTTACTCAACTACTAGCGACGAGCAGTACTTC.

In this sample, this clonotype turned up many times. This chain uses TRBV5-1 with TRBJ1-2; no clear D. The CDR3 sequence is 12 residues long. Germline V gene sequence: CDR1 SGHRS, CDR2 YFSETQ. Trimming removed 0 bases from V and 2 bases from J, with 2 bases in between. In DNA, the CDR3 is TGCGCCAGCAGCTTGGACAACTATGGCTACACCTTC. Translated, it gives CASSLDNYGYTF.

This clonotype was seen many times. CDR3 in amino acids: CASSGIGNQPQHF. The CDR3 DNA reads TGTGCCAGTAGCGGGATAGGCAATCAGCCCCAGCATTTT. The rearrangement links TRBV19 to TRBJ1-5; D gene uncertain. Per the germline V gene, CDR1 is LNHDA and CDR2 is SQIVND (reference sequence). Trimming took 6 bases from V and 2 from J, leaving 8 bases between them. The CDR3 loop spans 13 amino acids.

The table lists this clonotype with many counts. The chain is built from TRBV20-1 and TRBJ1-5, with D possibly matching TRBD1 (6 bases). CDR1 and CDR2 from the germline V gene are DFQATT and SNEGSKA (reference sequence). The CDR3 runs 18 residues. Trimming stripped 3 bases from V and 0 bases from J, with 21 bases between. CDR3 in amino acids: CSASPTRDTTYSNQPQHF. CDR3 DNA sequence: TGCAGTGCTAGCCCTACTCGGGACACAACATATAGCAATCAGCCCCAGCATTTT.